The rows below give T cell receptor beta chains drawn from one sample of a study of identical twins. TCRdb passed the 5' RACE reads through MiXCR, listing each CDR3 protein once. In the table there are hundreds of thousands of distinct CDR3 sequences, 5.5% to 7.5% of which are singletons. The sequencing input was naive T cells sorted from blood. All receptors come from a man between 18 and 29 years old in good health. The CDR3 runs from the conserved cysteine through the conserved F or W. The order of the fields is V gene, J gene, CDR3 length, clone size, CDR3 protein. A clone size is listed for some rows: how often the clone was seen (once, few, many), or a class if it is expanded.

>TRBV19|TRBJ2-1|12|NA
CASSANSDKQFF
>TRBV12-3/TRBV12-4|TRBJ2-1|15|many
CASSFLWTEINEQFF
>TRBV18|TRBJ2-2|15|many
CASSPGTGTSGELFF
>TRBV4-2|TRBJ2-1|18|few
CASSPGGTSGRGYNEQFF
>TRBV5-1|TRBJ2-1|12|many
CASSAVASEQFF
>TRBV5-1|TRBJ2-5|14|few
CASSFFGLQETQYF
>TRBV6-5|TRBJ1-4|15|few
CASSYSILQNEKLFF
>TRBV11-1|TRBJ2-5|20|many
CASSPIMSGTSGRGEETQYF
>TRBV10-3|TRBJ1-1|15|few
CAISPGTGVNTEAFF
>TRBV27|TRBJ1-2|13|few
CASSLTGEDGYTF
>TRBV29-1|TRBJ2-2|13|few
CSVVQSNTGELFF
>TRBV3-1|TRBJ2-1|15|few
CASSQVRGGYNEQFF
>TRBV5-1|TRBJ2-5|16|few
CASSLDRGPYQETQYF
>TRBV12-3/TRBV12-4|TRBJ2-3|16|many
CASSLQQGFPTDTQYF
>TRBV6-2/TRBV6-3|TRBJ2-1|14|many
CASSSWTTNNEQFF
>TRBV16|TRBJ2-5|13|NA
CASSQLTEETQYF
>TRBV29-1|TRBJ2-5|13|many
CSAPGGSLETQYF
>TRBV12-3/TRBV12-4|TRBJ2-3|14|few
CATTAGTGTDTQYF
>TRBV14|TRBJ2-1|16|NA
CASSQAGREGLDEQFF
>TRBV15|TRBJ2-5|12|few
CATSPGRETQYF
>TRBV29-1|TRBJ2-5|13|NA
CSVGRTPKETQYF
>TRBV14|TRBJ2-2|18|NA
CASSQEFQGIGRDVELFF
>TRBV7-2|TRBJ2-1|14|many
CASSLVRIHAEQFF
>TRBV7-2|TRBJ2-3|15|NA
CASSLIPGLPDTQYF
>TRBV5-1|TRBJ1-2|14|few
CASSLDRGDHGYTF
>TRBV7-8|TRBJ2-1|16|many
CASSLEALAGSNEQFF
>TRBV29-1|TRBJ2-1|10|many
CSASVNEQFF
>TRBV4-1|TRBJ1-2|14|many
CASSQASENYGYTF
>TRBV20-1|TRBJ2-1|10|NA
CSAYSGEQFF
>TRBV7-2|TRBJ2-1|12|many
CASSSDWGEQFF
>TRBV28|TRBJ2-1|15|many
CASRSGTSGHNEQFF